This passage covers 14 T cell receptor beta chains from one sample sequenced in a study of T cell repertoires in cytomegalovirus infection. One entry per CDR3 protein, called by TCRdb with MiXCR from the reads. In the table there are about 400,000 distinct CDR3 sequences, roughly 20% of which are singletons. Sequencing was done on a sample of PBMCs. The receptors originated from a human donor in good health (CMV status not recorded). Some clones in this sample may be carry-over from other donors' samples.

This clonotype was counted only a few times. The CDR3, as DNA: TGCAGTGCCCGACTAGCGGGAATTCTAGATACGCAGTATTTT. This codes for CSARLAGILDTQYF. This chain joins TRBV20-1 and TRBJ2-3; 11 bases fit TRBD2. CDR1 is DFQATT and CDR2 is SNEGSKA in the germline V gene (reference sequence). V dropped 6 bases and J dropped 5; count of bases not matched to a gene: 7. This CDR3 is 14 amino acids long.

The chain recombines TRBV11-1 with TRBJ1-3; D is uncertain. The CDR3 length is 14 residues. Trimming pared 5 bases from V and 0 bases from J, leaving 8 bases between. Germline CDR1 SGHAT, CDR2 FQDESV (reference sequence). The CDR3 nucleotides read TGTGCCAGCAGCGTCGGCCTCTCTGGAAACACCATATATTTT. Amino acids: CASSVGLSGNTIYF.

In its sample, this clonotype was seen many times. The chain joins TRBV7-8 to TRBJ1-2; 8 bases are a match to TRBD1. Germline CDR1 SGHVS, CDR2 FQNEAQ. V trimming: 5 bases; J trimming: 6 bases; junction bases outside the gene matches: 11. The CDR3 is 15 amino acids. In DNA form, the CDR3 reads TGTGCCAGCAGCCTGTTATCCAGGGGGCGGAATGGCTACACCTTC. This sequence encodes CASSLLSRGRNGYTF.

This chain links TRBV4-3 with TRBJ2-7; the D is unclear. This CDR3 spans 14 amino acids. Germline V gene sequence: CDR1 LGHNA, CDR2 YSLEER. Between the trimmed V and J ends, which lost 0 bases and 7 bases, there was a span of 13 bases. In nucleotides, the CDR3 is TGCGCCAGCAGCCAAGACCTAAGGATAGGGGAGCAGTACTTC. Translated, it gives CASSQDLRIGEQYF.

DNA for the CDR3: TGTGCCAGCAGACCCGTCGGAGGCTCGTCGTCCTCCTACTACGAGCAGTACTTC. Translated, it gives CASRPVGGSSSSYYEQYF. V gene TRBV7-6 combines with J gene TRBJ2-7; a weak D match, TRBD2 (5 bases). Deletions cut 6 bases from V and 3 bases from J, with 27 bases between. This CDR3 is built from 18 residues. Germline lookup yields CDR1 SGHVS and CDR2 FNYEAQ.

The chain has TRBV9 and TRBJ1-6; no reliable D call. V lost 0 bases and J lost 6, with 13 bases in between. Germline CDR1 reads SGDLS; CDR2 reads YYNGEE. CDR3 length: 16 residues. CDR3 sequence: CASSVAVNPSNSPLHF. The DNA for the CDR3 is TGTGCCAGCAGCGTAGCTGTGAATCCGAGTAATTCACCCCTCCACTTT.

The chain has TRBV20-1 and TRBJ1-1; maybe TRBD1 (5 bases). Germline V lookup: CDR1 DFQATT, CDR2 SNEGSKA (reference sequence). V was trimmed by 6 bases and J by 4 bases, leaving 12 bases between them. CDR3 size: 12 residues. CDR3 in amino acids: CSAGRGFTEAFF. CDR3 DNA sequence: TGCAGTGCCGGAAGGGGTTTCACTGAAGCTTTCTTT.

V is TRBV11-2 and J is TRBJ2-1; TRBD2 matches at 7 bases. CDR3 length equals 17 residues. Germline CDR1 is SGHAT and CDR2 is FQNNGV. After removal of 0 bases from V and 4 bases from J, the junction contained 9 bases not matched to a gene. Written as DNA, the CDR3 is TGTGCCAGCAGCTTAGAACGAGCGGGACTCGGGTACAATGAGCAGTTCTTC. Its protein product is CASSLERAGLGYNEQFF.

This sequence joins TRBV14 and TRBJ2-5; 7 nucleotides align to TRBD1. Germline loops: CDR1 SGHDN, CDR2 FVKESK. The CDR3 consists of 18 residues. J gave up 2 bases and V 1 base, and 13 bases lay outside the gene matches. The CDR3 here is CASSQGGSDRRVQETQYF. As DNA, the CDR3 is TGTGCCAGCAGCCAAGGTGGTTCGGACAGGAGAGTACAAGAGACCCAGTACTTC. The full variable domain, with the rest looked up from reference TRBV14 and TRBJ2-5, is EAGVTQFPSHSVIEKGQTVTLRCDPISGHDNLYWYRRVMGKEIKFLLHFVKESKQDESGMPNNRFLAERTGGTYSTLKVQPAELEDSGVYFCASSQGGSDRRVQETQYFGPGTRLLVL.

This clonotype was counted ten times or more. The V and J genes are TRBV7-9 and TRBJ2-7, with 7 bases lining up with TRBD2. The V segment lost 5 bases and the J segment 2 bases; nucleotides outside the gene matches: 9. In germline, CDR1 is SEHNR, CDR2 FQNEAQ (reference sequence). The CDR3 loop spans 15 amino acids. The CDR3, as DNA: TGTGCCAGCAGCCCGGTAATAGCGGGTACCTACGAGCAGTACTTC. It codes for CASSPVIAGTYEQYF.

This clonotype was counted a few times. The chain joins TRBV2 to TRBJ1-5; the D gene is possibly TRBD1 (5 bases). Trimming removed 11 bases at V and 5 bases at J, with 16 bases between. Germline CDR1 is SNHLY and CDR2 is FYNNEI. This CDR3 is built from 13 residues. CDR3 coding DNA: TGTGCCGGTCGACAGTTTCAAGATCAGCCCCAGCATTTT. This gives the protein CAGRQFQDQPQHF.

The chain carries TRBV10-3 and TRBJ2-1; 13 bases line up with TRBD2. V was pared by 11 bases and J by 8 bases, with 6 bases of the junction left unmatched. The V gene's germline CDR1 is ENHRY and CDR2 SYGVKD. The CDR3 spans 13 residues. CDR3 protein: CAGGTSGDDEQFF. The CDR3 coding sequence is TGTGCCGGGGGGACTAGCGGGGACGATGAGCAGTTCTTC.

The chain employs TRBV19 and TRBJ1-4, with TRBD1 matching over 8 bases. V was pared by 5 bases and J by 2 bases, with 13 bases of the junction left unmatched. Germline V gene data show CDR1 as LNHDA and CDR2 as SQIVND (reference sequence). This CDR3 comprises 18 residues. The chain's CDR3 is CASSVTGGLSSTNEKLFF. CDR3 nucleotide sequence: TGTGCCAGTAGTGTCACAGGGGGTTTGTCTTCGACTAATGAAAAACTGTTTTTT.

There are many counts of this clonotype. The rearrangement links TRBV7-6 to TRBJ2-1; D may correspond to TRBD1 or TRBD2 (5 bases each). The germline gives CDR1 SGHVS, CDR2 FNYEAQ. V was cut by 3 bases and J by 4 bases, with 13 bases left in between. The CDR3 is 15 residues long. DNA for the CDR3: TGTGCCAGCAGCTTGGGGCTAGCTGATTACAATGAGCAGTTCTTC. Its translation is CASSLGLADYNEQFF. The entire variable domain, with the rest obtained from reference TRBV7-6 and TRBJ2-1, is as follows: GAGVSQSPRYKVTKRGQDVALRCDPISGHVSLYWYRQALGQGPEFLTYFNYEAQQDKSGLPNDRFSAERPEGSISTLTIQRTEQRDSAMYRCASSLGLADYNEQFFGPGTRLTVL.